The entry that follows covers one T cell receptor (beta chain) sequence. An end of the junction differs from the germline gene, which may be a read error. The entry originates in a study of cytomegalovirus exposure and HLA in healthy donors. Per germline, CDR1 SEHNR and CDR2 FQNEAQ (reference sequence). The CDR3 is made up of 15 amino acids. PCR used 60 Vbeta primers and 13 Jbeta primers. The method was immunoSEQ multiplex PCR; TCRdb's version includes in-frame clones alone and lacks a portion of them. Seen here are roughly 43,000 clones, 70% to 85% observed once, and the top ten hold 1.4%. The chain is built from TRBV7-9 and TRBJ2-3, with D perhaps TRBD1 (6 bases). The receptor was isolated from a man aged 30 to 45 in good health and CMV-seronegative. The sample comprised PBMCs. The CDR3 sequence: CSSSPRTASTDTQYF. CDR3 bases: TGTTCCAGCAGCCCGAGGACAGCCAGCACAGATACGCAGTATTTT.